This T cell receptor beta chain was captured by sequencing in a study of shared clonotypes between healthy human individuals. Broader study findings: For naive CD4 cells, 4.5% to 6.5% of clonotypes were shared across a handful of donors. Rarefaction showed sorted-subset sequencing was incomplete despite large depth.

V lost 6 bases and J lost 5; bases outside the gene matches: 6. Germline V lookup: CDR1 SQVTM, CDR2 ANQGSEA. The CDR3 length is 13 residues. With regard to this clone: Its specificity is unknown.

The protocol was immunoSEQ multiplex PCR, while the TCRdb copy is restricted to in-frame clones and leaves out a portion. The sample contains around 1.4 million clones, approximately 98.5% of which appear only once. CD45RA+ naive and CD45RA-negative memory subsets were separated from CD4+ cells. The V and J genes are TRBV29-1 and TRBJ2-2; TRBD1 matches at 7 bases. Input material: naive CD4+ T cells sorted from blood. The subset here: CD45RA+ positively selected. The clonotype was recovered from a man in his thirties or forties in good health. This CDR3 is CSVRQGLTGELFF. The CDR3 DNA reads TGCAGCGTCCGACAGGGATTAACCGGGGAGCTGTTTTTT.